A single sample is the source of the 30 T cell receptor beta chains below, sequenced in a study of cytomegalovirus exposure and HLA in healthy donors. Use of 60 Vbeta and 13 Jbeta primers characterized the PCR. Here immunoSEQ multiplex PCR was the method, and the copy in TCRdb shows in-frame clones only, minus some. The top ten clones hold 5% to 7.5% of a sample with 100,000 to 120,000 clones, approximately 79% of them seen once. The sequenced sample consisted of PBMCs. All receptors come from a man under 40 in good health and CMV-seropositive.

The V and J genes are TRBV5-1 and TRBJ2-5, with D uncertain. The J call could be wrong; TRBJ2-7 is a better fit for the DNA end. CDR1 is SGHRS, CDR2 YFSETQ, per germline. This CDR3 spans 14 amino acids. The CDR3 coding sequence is TGCGCCAGCAGCTTGTTGGGCATGAGATACGAGCAGTACTTC. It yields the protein CASSLLGMRYEQYF.

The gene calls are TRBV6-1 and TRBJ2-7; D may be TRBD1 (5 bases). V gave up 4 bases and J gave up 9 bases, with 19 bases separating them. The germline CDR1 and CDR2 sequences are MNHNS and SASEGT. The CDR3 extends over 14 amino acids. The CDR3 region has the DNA TGTGCCAGCAGTGGGTCGGGCAGGGAAGTTGGGCAGTACTTC. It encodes CASSGSGREVGQYF.

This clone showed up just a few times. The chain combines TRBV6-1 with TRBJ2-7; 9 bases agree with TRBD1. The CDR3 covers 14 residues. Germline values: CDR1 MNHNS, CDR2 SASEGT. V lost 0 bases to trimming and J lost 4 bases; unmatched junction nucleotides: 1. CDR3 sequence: CASSEAGTGYEQYF. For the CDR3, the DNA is TGTGCCAGCAGTGAAGCGGGGACAGGGTACGAGCAGTACTTC.

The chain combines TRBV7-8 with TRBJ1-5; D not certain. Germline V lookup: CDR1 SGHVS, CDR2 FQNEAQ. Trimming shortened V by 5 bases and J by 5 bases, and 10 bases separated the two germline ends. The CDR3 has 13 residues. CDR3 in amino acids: CASSGRRDQPQHF. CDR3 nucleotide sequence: TGTGCCAGCAGCGGGAGACGAGATCAGCCCCAGCATTTT.

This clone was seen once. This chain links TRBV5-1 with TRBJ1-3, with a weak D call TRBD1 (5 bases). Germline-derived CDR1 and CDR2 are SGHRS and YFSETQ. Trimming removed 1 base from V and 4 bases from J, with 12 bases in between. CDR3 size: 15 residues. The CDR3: CASSLRTGDGNTIYF. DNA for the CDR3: TGCGCCAGCAGCTTGCGCACAGGAGACGGAAACACCATATATTTT.

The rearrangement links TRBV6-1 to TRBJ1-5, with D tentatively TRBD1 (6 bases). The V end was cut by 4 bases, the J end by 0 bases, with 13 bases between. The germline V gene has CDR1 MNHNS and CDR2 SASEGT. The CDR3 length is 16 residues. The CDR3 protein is CASSVRPGDSNQPQHF. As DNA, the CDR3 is TGTGCCAGCAGTGTCAGACCAGGGGATAGCAATCAGCCCCAGCATTTT.

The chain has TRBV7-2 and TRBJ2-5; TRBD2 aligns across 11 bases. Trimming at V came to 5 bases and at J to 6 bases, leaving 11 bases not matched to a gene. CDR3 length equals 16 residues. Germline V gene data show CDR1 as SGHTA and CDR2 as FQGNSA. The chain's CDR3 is CASSPLPTSGEQTQYF. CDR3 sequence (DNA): TGTGCCAGCAGCCCCCTACCGACTAGCGGGGAACAGACCCAGTACTTC.

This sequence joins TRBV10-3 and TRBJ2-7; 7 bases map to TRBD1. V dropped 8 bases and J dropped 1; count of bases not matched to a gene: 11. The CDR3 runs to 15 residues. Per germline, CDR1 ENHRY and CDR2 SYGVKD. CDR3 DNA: TGTGCCATCTCGGGCACTGACAGGGAGTCCTACGAGCAGTACTTC. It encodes CAISGTDRESYEQYF.

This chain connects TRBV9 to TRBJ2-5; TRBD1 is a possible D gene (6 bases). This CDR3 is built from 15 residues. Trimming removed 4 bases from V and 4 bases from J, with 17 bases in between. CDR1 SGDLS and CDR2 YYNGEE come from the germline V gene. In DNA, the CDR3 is TGTGCCAGCAGCCCTAACCTGGGGGCCTCAGAGACCCAGTACTTC. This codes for CASSPNLGASETQYF.

DNA for the CDR3: TGTGCCAGCAGCCAGACTAGCGGGGGAGGCGGGGAGCTGTTTTTT. Its protein is CASSQTSGGGGELFF. V and J are TRBV7-2 and TRBJ2-2; 12 positions match TRBD2. The CDR3 runs to 15 residues. Trimming took 5 bases from V and 7 from J; bases not matched to a gene: 5. Germline CDR1 reads SGHTA; CDR2 reads FQGNSA.

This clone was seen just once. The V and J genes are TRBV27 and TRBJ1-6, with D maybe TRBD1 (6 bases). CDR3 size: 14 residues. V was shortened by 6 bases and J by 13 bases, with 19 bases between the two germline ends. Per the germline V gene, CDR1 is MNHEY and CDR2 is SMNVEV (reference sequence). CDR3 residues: CASREQGTFSPLHF. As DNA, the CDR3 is TGTGCCAGCAGGGAACAGGGAACTTTTTCTCCCCTCCACTTT.

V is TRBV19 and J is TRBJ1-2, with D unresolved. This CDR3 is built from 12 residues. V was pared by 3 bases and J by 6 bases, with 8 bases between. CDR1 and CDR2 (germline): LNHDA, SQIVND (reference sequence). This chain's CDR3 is CASSIWTDGYTF. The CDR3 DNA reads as TGTGCCAGTAGTATTTGGACTGATGGCTACACCTTC.

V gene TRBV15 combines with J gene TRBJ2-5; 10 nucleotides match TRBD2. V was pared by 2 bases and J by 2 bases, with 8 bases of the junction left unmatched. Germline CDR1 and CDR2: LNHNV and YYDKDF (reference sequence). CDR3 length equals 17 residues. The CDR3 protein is CATSRHFKLAGQETQYF. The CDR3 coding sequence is TGTGCCACCAGCAGACATTTTAAACTAGCGGGGCAAGAGACCCAGTACTTC. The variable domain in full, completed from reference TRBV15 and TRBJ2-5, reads DAMVIQNPRYQVTQFGKPVTLSCSQTLNHNVMYWYQQKSSQAPKLLFHYYDKDFNNEADTPDNFQSRRPNTSFCFLDIRSPGLGDTAMYLCATSRHFKLAGQETQYFGPGTRLLVL.

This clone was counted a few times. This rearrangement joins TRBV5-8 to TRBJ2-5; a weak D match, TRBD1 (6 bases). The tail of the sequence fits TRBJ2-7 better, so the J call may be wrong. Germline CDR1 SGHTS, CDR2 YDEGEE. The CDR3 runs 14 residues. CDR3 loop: CASSLGQAEDEQYF. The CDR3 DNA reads TGTGCCAGCAGCTTGGGACAGGCGGAGGACGAGCAGTACTTC.

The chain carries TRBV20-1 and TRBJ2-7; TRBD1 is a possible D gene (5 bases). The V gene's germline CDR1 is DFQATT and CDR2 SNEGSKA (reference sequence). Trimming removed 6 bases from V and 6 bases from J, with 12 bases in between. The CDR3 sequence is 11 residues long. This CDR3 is CSAQGAGEQYF. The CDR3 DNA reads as TGCAGTGCCCAAGGGGCAGGCGAGCAGTACTTC.

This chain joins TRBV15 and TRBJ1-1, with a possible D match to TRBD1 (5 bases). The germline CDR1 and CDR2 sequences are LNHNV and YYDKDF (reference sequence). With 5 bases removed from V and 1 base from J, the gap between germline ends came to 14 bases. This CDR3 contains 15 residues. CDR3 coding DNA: TGTGCCACCAGCCCGCGACAGTCGGGGAACACTGAAGCTTTCTTT. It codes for CATSPRQSGNTEAFF.

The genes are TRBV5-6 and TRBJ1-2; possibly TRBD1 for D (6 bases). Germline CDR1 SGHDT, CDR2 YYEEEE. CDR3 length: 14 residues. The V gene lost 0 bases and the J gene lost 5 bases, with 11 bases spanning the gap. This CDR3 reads CASSLDRDGYGYTF. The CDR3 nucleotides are TGTGCCAGCAGCTTGGACAGGGACGGATATGGCTACACCTTC.

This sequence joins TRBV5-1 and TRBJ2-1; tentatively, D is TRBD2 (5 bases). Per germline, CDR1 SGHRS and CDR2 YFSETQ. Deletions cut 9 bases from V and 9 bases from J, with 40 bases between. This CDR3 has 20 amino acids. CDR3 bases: TGCGCCATCTCCCCCGGAGGATCGGTCTCCCTTTCGTATCACTTCAGTGAGCAGTTCTTC. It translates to CAISPGGSVSLSYHFSEQFF. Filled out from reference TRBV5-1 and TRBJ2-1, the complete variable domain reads KAGVTQTPRYLIKTRGQQVTLSCSPISGHRSVSWYQQTPGQGLQFLFEYFSETQRNKGNFPGRFSGRQFSNSRSEMNVSTLELGDSALYLCAISPGGSVSLSYHFSEQFFGPGTRLTVL.

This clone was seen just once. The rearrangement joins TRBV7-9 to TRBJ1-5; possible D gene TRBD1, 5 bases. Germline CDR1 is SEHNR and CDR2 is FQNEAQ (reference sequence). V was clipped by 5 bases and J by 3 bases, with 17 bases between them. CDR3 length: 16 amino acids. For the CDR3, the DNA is TGTGCCAGCAGCCCATCCGGTGGGGCTAACAATCAGCCCCAGCATTTT. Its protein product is CASSPSGGANNQPQHF.

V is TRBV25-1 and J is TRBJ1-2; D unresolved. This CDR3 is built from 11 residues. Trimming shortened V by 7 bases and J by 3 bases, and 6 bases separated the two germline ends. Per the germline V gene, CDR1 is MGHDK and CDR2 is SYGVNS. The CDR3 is CASTGDYGYTF. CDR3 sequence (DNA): TGTGCCAGCACCGGGGACTATGGCTACACCTTC.

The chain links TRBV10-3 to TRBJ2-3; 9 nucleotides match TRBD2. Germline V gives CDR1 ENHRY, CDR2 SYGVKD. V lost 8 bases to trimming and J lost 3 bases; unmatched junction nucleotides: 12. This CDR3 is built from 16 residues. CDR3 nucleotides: TGTGCCATCGGCGGCGGGGGGGCGCGTTTAACAGATACGCAGTATTTT. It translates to CAIGGGGARLTDTQYF.

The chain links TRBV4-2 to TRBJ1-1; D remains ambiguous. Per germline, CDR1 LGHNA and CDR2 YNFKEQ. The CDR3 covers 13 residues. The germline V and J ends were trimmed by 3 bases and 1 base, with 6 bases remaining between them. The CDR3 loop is CASSQGRNTEAFF. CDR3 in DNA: TGTGCCAGCAGCCAGGGCCGGAACACTGAAGCTTTCTTT.

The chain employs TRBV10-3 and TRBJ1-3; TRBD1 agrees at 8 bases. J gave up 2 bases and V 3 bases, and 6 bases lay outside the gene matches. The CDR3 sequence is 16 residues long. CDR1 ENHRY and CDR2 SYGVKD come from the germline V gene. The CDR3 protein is CAISDPSGGTGNTIYF. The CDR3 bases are TGTGCCATCAGTGATCCTTCAGGGGGCACTGGAAACACCATATATTTT.

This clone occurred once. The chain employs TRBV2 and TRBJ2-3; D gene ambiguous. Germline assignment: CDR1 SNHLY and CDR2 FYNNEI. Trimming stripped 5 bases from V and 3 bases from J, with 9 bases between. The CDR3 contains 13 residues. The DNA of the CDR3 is TGTGCCAGCAGTCGAACTTTAACAGATACGCAGTATTTT. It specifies CASSRTLTDTQYF.

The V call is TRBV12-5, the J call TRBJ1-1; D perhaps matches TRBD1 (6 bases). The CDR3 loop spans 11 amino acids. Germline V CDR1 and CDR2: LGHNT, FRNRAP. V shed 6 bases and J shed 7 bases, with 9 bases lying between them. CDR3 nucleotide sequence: TGTGCTAGTGGGGGGACACTTGAAGCTTTCTTT. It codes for CASGGTLEAFF.

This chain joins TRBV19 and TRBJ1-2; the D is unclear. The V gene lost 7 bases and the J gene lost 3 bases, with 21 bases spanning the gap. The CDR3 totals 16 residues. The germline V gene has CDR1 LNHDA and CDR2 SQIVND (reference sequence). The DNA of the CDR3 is TGTGCCAGTATCACTCTATTATCGTCCGGGGACTATGGCTACACCTTC. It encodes CASITLLSSGDYGYTF.

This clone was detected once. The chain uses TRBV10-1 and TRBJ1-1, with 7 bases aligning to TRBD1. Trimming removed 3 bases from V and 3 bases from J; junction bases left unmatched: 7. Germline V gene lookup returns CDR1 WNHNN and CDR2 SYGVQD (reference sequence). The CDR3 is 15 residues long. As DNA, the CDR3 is TGCGCCAGCAGTGACCCTGGGCAGGGGGACACTGAAGCTTTCTTT. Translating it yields CASSDPGQGDTEAFF.

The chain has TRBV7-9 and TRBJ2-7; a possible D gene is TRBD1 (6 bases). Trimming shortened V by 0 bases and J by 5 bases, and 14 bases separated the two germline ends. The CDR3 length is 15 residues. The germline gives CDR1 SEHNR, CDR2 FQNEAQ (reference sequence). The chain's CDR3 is CASSLANRDNDEQYF. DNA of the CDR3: TGTGCCAGCAGCTTAGCTAACAGGGATAACGACGAGCAGTACTTC.

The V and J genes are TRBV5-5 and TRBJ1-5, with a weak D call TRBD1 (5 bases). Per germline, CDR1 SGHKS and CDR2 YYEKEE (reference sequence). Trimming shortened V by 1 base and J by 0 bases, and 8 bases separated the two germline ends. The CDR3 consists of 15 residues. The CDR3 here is CASSLTGDSNQPQHF. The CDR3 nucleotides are TGTGCCAGCAGCTTGACGGGGGATAGCAATCAGCCCCAGCATTTT.

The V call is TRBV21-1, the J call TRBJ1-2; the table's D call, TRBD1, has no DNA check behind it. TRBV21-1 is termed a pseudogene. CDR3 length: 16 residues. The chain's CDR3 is CASSERRGHPNYGYTF. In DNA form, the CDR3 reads TGTGCCAGCTCCGAGAGAAGGGGACACCCTAACTATGGCTACACCTTC.